This entry lists 2 T cell receptor beta chains sequenced from one sample in a study of CD8 T cells in Susac syndrome. Random hexamers were used to reverse transcribe the RNA input (about 0.5 to 1 ug). A single record per CDR3 protein comes from TCRdb applying MiXCR to the immunoSEQ multiplex PCR reads. The data contain about 180,000 distinct CDR3 sequences, around 96% of them seen just once; the ten biggest clones take up around 0.12%. The sequenced sample consisted of CD4+ T cells from PBMCs. These receptors were taken from a human donor with Susac syndrome.

CDR3 coding DNA: TGTGCCAGCAGCCAAGTGACAGGACGGAGCGGGGAGCTGTTTTTT. Its protein product is CASSQVTGRSGELFF. J is TRBJ2-2 and V is TRBV3-1, with a tentative D call TRBD1 (6 bases). The CDR3 length is 15 residues. V lost 1 base, J lost 7 bases, and 13 bases lay in between. CDR1 LGHDT and CDR2 YNNKEL come from the germline V gene (reference sequence).

The V and J genes are TRBV20-1 and TRBJ2-7, with D unresolved. Germline loops: CDR1 DFQATT, CDR2 SNEGSKA (reference sequence). V was cut by 6 bases and J by 6 bases, with 18 bases left in between. This CDR3 region has 13 residues. For the CDR3, the DNA is TGCAGTGCCACCCCACGGAGTCCCCCCGAGCAGTACTTC. Residues: CSATPRSPPEQYF.